These 6 T cell receptor beta chains were all obtained from the same sample, sequenced in a study of glioma-infiltrating T cells after dendritic cell vaccination. Produced via immunoSEQ multiplex PCR; TCRdb's table is partial and in-frame only. The sample consists of approximately 85,000 clones, 85% of them appearing once. Time point: after dendritic cell vaccination, including at tumor progression/relapse. The sample here was blood, taken after dendritic cell vaccination. Receptors originate from a human donor with glioblastoma.

The CDR3 sequence is CASSGLAGGNEQFF. DNA for the CDR3: TGTGCCAGCAGTGGACTAGCGGGAGGCAATGAGCAGTTCTTC. The J gene is TRBJ2-1, the V gene TRBV6-1, with TRBD2 matching 13 bases. V shed 4 bases and J 6 bases; nucleotides not matched to a gene: 0. This CDR3 has 14 residues. Germline V gene data show CDR1 as MNHNS and CDR2 as SASEGT.

The rearrangement joins TRBV30 to TRBJ1-1; the D is unclear. The CDR3 has 12 residues. Germline CDR1 and CDR2: GTSNPN and SVGIG (reference sequence). V lost 0 bases and J lost 2, with 4 bases in between. CDR3 sequence: CAWSVSNTEAFF. DNA for the CDR3: TGTGCCTGGAGTGTGTCTAACACTGAAGCTTTCTTT.

The V and J genes are TRBV9 and TRBJ2-3, with a tentative D call TRBD1 (5 bases). Germline-derived CDR1 and CDR2 are SGDLS and YYNGEE. The CDR3 is 17 amino acids. The ends were cut back, 0 bases at V and 4 bases at J, with 18 bases in the middle. In nucleotides, the CDR3 is TGTGCCAGCAGCGTAGCTTGGCAGGGTGGGGCCCCAGATACGCAGTATTTT. It translates to CASSVAWQGGAPDTQYF.

The chain couples TRBV9 to TRBJ1-3; tentative D call: TRBD1 (6 bases). In germline, CDR1 is SGDLS, CDR2 YYNGEE. V shed 5 bases and J shed 0 bases, with 12 bases lying between them. The CDR3 has 15 amino acids. Here the CDR3 DNA reads TGTGCCAGCAGTGCACAGGGTTCCTCTGGAAACACCATATATTTT. It encodes CASSAQGSSGNTIYF.

The rearrangement joins TRBV4-1 to TRBJ2-7, with 9 positions matching TRBD1. The CDR3 runs to 15 residues. Trimming cost V 4 bases and J 3 bases; bases outside gene matches: 7. Per germline, CDR1 MGHRA and CDR2 YSYEKL. The CDR3 nucleotides read TGCGCCAGCAGCCGCTCCCGGGACAGGGTCTACGAGCAGTACTTC. It yields the protein CASSRSRDRVYEQYF.

The chain couples TRBV21-1 to TRBJ1-5. TRBV21-1 is marked as a pseudogene. CDR3 length: 18 amino acids. CDR3 nucleotide sequence: TGTGCCAGCATCTCCGGGAGTTTGCAGCTCGGCCTTTATCAGCCCCAGCATTTT. Protein: CASISGSLQLGLYQPQHF.